This T cell receptor beta chain was recorded in a study of early stage breast cancer tumors. Study in general: About 70% of the 16 invasive tumors were ER+, PR+ and HER2-.

Sequenced by immunoSEQ multiplex PCR; TCRdb stores in-frame clones only, minus some. The table records approximately 75,000 clones, 65% to 85% of them present only once. For this clone: Its antigen remains unknown.

Findings and caveats of the study: Commonly generated sequences made up most enriched TCRB sequences shared between patients.

The specimen was blood. This receptor was identified in a person in their 40s with breast cancer.

The CDR3 DNA sequence: TGTGCCAGCAGTTTCCGGGGACAGGTCTCTGAAGCTTTCTTT. Encoded protein: CASSFRGQVSEAFF. The chain employs TRBV27 and TRBJ1-1; 8 nucleotides align to TRBD1. The germline V gene encodes CDR1 MNHEY and CDR2 SMNVEV (reference sequence). V shed 3 bases, J shed 6 bases, and the junction held 6 bases outside the gene matches. The CDR3 runs 14 residues.